Listed here are 20 T cell receptor beta chains from one sample, sequenced in a study of human T cells and chemical hapten exposure. TCRdb reanalysed the RACE reads using MiXCR and keeps one entry per CDR3 protein. The sample shows roughly 24,000 distinct CDR3 sequences, approximately 9% of them seen only once. Time point defined: patch test 2, 6 weeks after DPC sensitization. Stated treatment: therapeutic diphenylcyclopropenone sensitization with weekly scalp DPC. Sequenced here: whole blood, sampled in connection with sensitization to the hapten diphenylcyclopropenone (DPC). The source of these receptors is a young man with alopecia areata. Some clones in this sample may be carry-over from other donors' samples.

This clonotype came up many times. V gene TRBV20-1 combines with J gene TRBJ1-1, with D maybe TRBD1 (5 bases). CDR3 length equals 17 residues. V dropped 0 bases and J dropped 4 bases, with 21 bases sitting between them. Germline V gives CDR1 DFQATT, CDR2 SNEGSKA (reference sequence). This chain's CDR3 is CSARDYRRGIQGTEAFF. DNA of the CDR3: TGCAGTGCTAGAGATTACAGACGGGGGATTCAAGGCACTGAAGCTTTCTTT.

The table lists this clonotype with a few counts. The CDR3 loop reads CAWSVDHPEANTQYF. CDR3 coding DNA: TGTGCCTGGAGCGTAGACCACCCGGAAGCGAATACGCAGTATTTT. V and J are TRBV30 and TRBJ2-3; D is ambiguous. The CDR3 length is 15 residues. V was shortened by 3 bases and J by 7 bases, with 20 bases between the two germline ends. CDR1 is GTSNPN, CDR2 SVGIG, per germline (reference sequence).

This clonotype was seen more than once but under ten times. V and J are TRBV27 and TRBJ2-5, with unresolved D. The CDR3 runs to 14 residues. Germline V gives CDR1 MNHEY, CDR2 SMNVEV (reference sequence). V lost 4 bases, J lost 0 bases, and 9 bases lay in between. DNA for the CDR3: TGTGCCAGCAGTTCCGGAGAGTACCAAGAGACCCAGTACTTC. This gives the protein CASSSGEYQETQYF.

This rearrangement joins TRBV5-1 to TRBJ2-3; 8 bases match TRBD2. V was pared by 4 bases and J by 6 bases, with 10 bases of the junction left unmatched. From germline, CDR1 is SGHRS and CDR2 YFSETQ. This CDR3 comprises 15 residues. The CDR3 loop is CASSDPSGGADTQYF. In DNA form, the CDR3 reads TGCGCCAGCAGCGATCCCAGCGGGGGCGCGGATACGCAGTATTTT.

The sample holds a few counts of this clonotype. The chain joins TRBV18 to TRBJ1-1, with TRBD1 as a possible D gene (6 bases). This CDR3 is 11 amino acids long. Germline values: CDR1 KGHSH, CDR2 LQKENI. V was trimmed by 4 bases and J by 8 bases, leaving 8 bases between them. The CDR3 loop reads CASSLDREAFF. In DNA form, the CDR3 reads TGTGCCAGCTCACTGGACAGAGAAGCTTTCTTT.

This clonotype was found many times. The chain combines TRBV30 with TRBJ2-2; D may be TRBD1 (6 bases). Looked up from germline, CDR1 is GTSNPN and CDR2 is SVGIG (reference sequence). V lost 3 bases and J lost 0, with 14 bases in between. The CDR3 spans 16 residues. DNA of the CDR3: TGTGCCTGGAGCGAGATGGGGGCCTCGAACACCGGGGAGCTGTTTTTT. Its translation: CAWSEMGASNTGELFF.

Comments on this clonotype: A junction end diverges from the germline sequence, so it may reflect a read error. The chain recombines TRBV11-2 with TRBJ2-5, with TRBD2 matching over 7 bases. CDR3 size: 15 residues. Germline CDR1 reads SGHAT; CDR2 reads FQNNGV. The CDR3 bases are TGTTCCAGCAGCTTAGTCGGCGGGAGAGGTGAGACCCAGTACTTC. This codes for CSSSLVGGRGETQYF.

In this sample, this clonotype turned up a few times. The chain uses TRBV7-2 and TRBJ2-5; possibly TRBD1 or TRBD2 for D (5 bases each). The CDR3 length is 14 residues. Germline loops: CDR1 SGHTA, CDR2 FQGNSA. Trimming removed 3 bases at V and 4 bases at J, with 12 bases between. CDR3 bases: TGTGCCAGCAGCTTTAACTCGGGGCGAGAGACCCAGTACTTC. This gives the protein CASSFNSGRETQYF.

Concerning this clonotype: This could be a read error, since a much larger clone is one nucleotide away. This chain connects TRBV7-9 to TRBJ2-7, with 10 bases matching TRBD1. This CDR3 contains 15 residues. Germline V gene lookup returns CDR1 SEHNR and CDR2 FQNEAQ (reference sequence). CDR3 sequence: CANSRSGQGTYEQYF. DNA of the CDR3: TGTGCCAACAGCCGATCGGGACAGGGGACGTACGAGCAGTACTTC.

This clonotype was seen many times. The rearrangement joins TRBV20-1 to TRBJ1-2, with D perhaps matching TRBD1 (6 bases). The CDR3 loop spans 13 amino acids. The V gene lost 0 bases and the J gene lost 4 bases, with 9 bases spanning the gap. CDR1 and CDR2 (germline): DFQATT, SNEGSKA (reference sequence). In nucleotides, the CDR3 is TGCAGTGCTAGAGATCTACAGGGCTATGGCTACACCTTC. Amino acid sequence: CSARDLQGYGYTF.

Ten or more counts support this clonotype. CDR3 region: CASNPPGVQETQYF. The CDR3 region has the DNA TGTGCCAGCAATCCCCCGGGGGTACAAGAGACCCAGTACTTC. V gene TRBV6-2 or TRBV6-3 combines with J gene TRBJ2-5; D might be TRBD2 (6 bases). The ends were cut back, 7 bases at V and 2 bases at J, with 14 bases in the middle. Germline V gene lookup returns CDR1 MNHEY and CDR2 SVGEGT. This CDR3 spans 14 amino acids.

This chain joins TRBV7-2 and TRBJ2-1; 13 nucleotides line up with TRBD2. The length of the CDR3 is 15 residues. Germline loops: CDR1 SGHTA, CDR2 FQGNSA. With 4 bases clipped from V and 6 bases from J, the junction kept 3 bases outside the gene matches. DNA of the CDR3: TGTGCCAGCAGCTCCCGGACTAGCGGGGGCAATGAGCAGTTCTTC. Translated, it gives CASSSRTSGGNEQFF.

This clonotype was seen a handful of times. The chain joins TRBV6-6 to TRBJ2-1; 14 bases fit TRBD2. With V trimmed by 0 bases and J by 10 bases, 5 bases remained unmatched. Germline V gene sequence: CDR1 MNHNY, CDR2 SVGAGI (reference sequence). The CDR3 is made up of 16 amino acids. The CDR3 DNA reads as TGTGCCAGCAGTTACTCGGGACTAGCGGGAGAGGGAGAGCAGTTCTTC. Translation gives CASSYSGLAGEGEQFF.

This clonotype was counted between two and nine times. At one end the junction does not follow the germline gene, possibly because of a read error. V is TRBV20-1 and J is TRBJ2-1, with 7 bases that match TRBD2. The CDR3 extends over 11 amino acids. Per germline, CDR1 DFQATT and CDR2 SNEGSKA (reference sequence). In DNA form, the CDR3 reads TGCAGTGCTAGACCAGCGGGGTCTCAACTCTTC. It encodes CSARPAGSQLF.

This clonotype was observed many times. V usage is TRBV29-1 and J usage is TRBJ1-1; D unresolved. Germline V gene data show CDR1 as SQVTM and CDR2 as ANQGSEA. The CDR3 runs 14 residues. V gave up 3 bases and J gave up 5 bases, with 16 bases separating them. The CDR3 nucleotides are TGCAGCGTTGATAAGGGATTGGTGGGGACTGAAGCTTTCTTT. It translates to CSVDKGLVGTEAFF.

The V call is TRBV4-2, the J call TRBJ2-7; TRBD1 might be the D (6 bases). Looked up from germline, CDR1 is LGHNA and CDR2 is YNFKEQ. V lost 0 bases, J lost 3 bases, and 12 bases lay in between. The CDR3 is 15 amino acids. CDR3 sequence reads: CASSQESGAFYEQYF. CDR3 DNA sequence: TGTGCCAGCAGCCAAGAATCAGGGGCTTTCTACGAGCAGTACTTC.

The chain joins TRBV7-2 to TRBJ1-1; no clear D gene. CDR3 length equals 13 residues. Trimming left V 4 bases short and J 7 bases short, with 13 bases between. The germline gives CDR1 SGHTA, CDR2 FQGNSA. CDR3: CASSSRLFSEAFF. Written as DNA, the CDR3 is TGTGCCAGCAGCTCTAGACTTTTCAGTGAAGCTTTCTTT.

This clonotype was observed many times. This chain joins TRBV18 and TRBJ2-5; D is unclear. Per germline, CDR1 KGHSH and CDR2 LQKENI. Trimming cost V 2 bases and J 3 bases, with 4 bases left between them. CDR3 length: 12 amino acids. In DNA, the CDR3 is TGTGCCAGCTCACCAGCGGAAGAGACCCAGTACTTC. Translation: CASSPAEETQYF.

Judged by abundance, this clonotype is medium-sized. An end of the junction differs from the germline gene, which may be a read error. V and J are TRBV9 and TRBJ2-7; 11 bases align to TRBD1. This CDR3 spans 14 amino acids. Germline assignment: CDR1 SGDLS and CDR2 YYNGEE. DNA of the CDR3: TGCGCCAGCAGCCCGGGACAGGGGGCCTACGAGCAGTACTTC. Its protein is CASSPGQGAYEQYF.

This clonotype was detected ten times or more. The chain carries TRBV11-3 and TRBJ2-2, with 7 bases identical to TRBD1. The V gene's germline CDR1 is SGHNT and CDR2 YENEEA. CDR3 length equals 17 residues. Unmatched junction bases numbered 11, after V lost 5 bases and J lost 2 bases. The CDR3 DNA is TGTGCCAGCAGCACCCGACAGGGCTGGGAAAACACCGGGGAGCTGTTTTTT. Protein: CASSTRQGWENTGELFF.